This entry lists 21 T cell receptor beta chains sequenced from one sample in a study of identical twins. In TCRdb, the 5' RACE reads were re-called with MiXCR into one record per CDR3 protein. The sample carries 200,000 to 250,000 distinct CDR3 sequences, about an eighth recorded once. Specimen: memory (CD45RO+) T cells sorted from blood. These receptors were taken from a woman between 18 and 29 years old in good health.

In this sample, this clonotype turned up a few times. V gene TRBV29-1 combines with J gene TRBJ1-2; 11 positions agree with TRBD1. The CDR3 has 13 amino acids. Germline-derived CDR1 and CDR2 are SQVTM and ANQGSEA. The V and J ends lost 6 bases and 5 bases, in that order; junction bases with no gene match: 5. CDR3: CSVDRGLGYGYTF. CDR3 in DNA: TGCAGCGTGGACAGGGGGCTGGGGTATGGCTACACCTTC.

This clonotype was seen at least ten times. The J gene is TRBJ2-2, the V gene TRBV27; D ambiguous. Per the germline V gene, CDR1 is MNHEY and CDR2 is SMNVEV (reference sequence). The CDR3 is made up of 13 amino acids. V lost 5 bases and J 2 bases, leaving 6 bases between the germline ends. The CDR3: CASSPLNTGELFF. In nucleotides, the CDR3 is TGTGCCAGCAGTCCACTAAACACCGGGGAGCTGTTTTTT.

The genes are TRBV20-1 and TRBJ1-2; 11 bases line up with TRBD1. V lost 0 bases and J lost 6; bases outside the gene matches: 3. Germline assignment: CDR1 DFQATT and CDR2 SNEGSKA (reference sequence). There are 14 residues in the CDR3. The CDR3 DNA reads TGCAGTGCTAGAGATTTGGGACAGGGGGATGGCTACACCTTC. Protein product: CSARDLGQGDGYTF.

This clonotype was counted at least ten times. This chain connects TRBV15 to TRBJ1-1, with D uncertain. The CDR3 covers 14 residues. V was pared by 0 bases and J by 7 bases, with 12 bases between. Germline V gives CDR1 LNHNV, CDR2 YYDKDF (reference sequence). The CDR3 DNA reads TGTGCCACCAGCAGAGATCAAGAGGGCGGTGAAGCTTTCTTT. Encoded protein: CATSRDQEGGEAFF.

The chain has TRBV10-2 and TRBJ1-3; possible D gene TRBD1, 5 bases. The CDR3 runs to 14 residues. Germline V gene sequence: CDR1 WSHSY, CDR2 SAAADI. V shed 2 bases and J shed 9 bases, with 14 bases lying between them. CDR3 coding DNA: TGCGCCAGCAGTGAGGTGGGACTCGGAGGCACCATATATTTT. Its translation is CASSEVGLGGTIYF.

The gene calls are TRBV27 and TRBJ2-3; perhaps TRBD2 as D (5 bases). The CDR3 runs 15 residues. The germline CDR1 and CDR2 sequences are MNHEY and SMNVEV (reference sequence). Trimming stripped 1 base from V and 0 bases from J, with 8 bases between. In DNA form, the CDR3 reads TGTGCCAGCAGTTTATGGCGGGCGAGCACAGATACGCAGTATTTT. Encoded protein: CASSLWRASTDTQYF.

This clonotype was recorded a few times. The V and J genes are TRBV20-1 and TRBJ2-1, with TRBD1 as a possible D gene (6 bases). The V end lost 1 base, the J end lost 0 bases, and 16 bases lay between the germline ends. CDR1 and CDR2 from the germline V gene are DFQATT and SNEGSKA (reference sequence). The CDR3 extends over 17 amino acids. The CDR3 spells CSARGQRGLSSYNEQFF. The CDR3 DNA reads as TGCAGTGCTAGAGGGCAGAGGGGGTTAAGCTCCTACAATGAGCAGTTCTTC.

The gene calls are TRBV12-3 or TRBV12-4 and TRBJ2-2; D is unclear. V was trimmed by 6 bases and J by 5 bases, leaving 16 bases between them. The CDR3 is 15 amino acids. The chain's CDR3 is CASSAAGSSTGELFF. DNA for the CDR3: TGTGCCAGCAGCGCCGCAGGCTCCTCAACCGGGGAGCTGTTTTTT.

This clonotype was detected ten times or more. This chain links TRBV7-2 with TRBJ2-3, with D unresolved. Germline CDR1 and CDR2: SGHTA and FQGNSA. CDR3 length equals 11 residues. V lost 0 bases, J lost 6 bases, and 1 base lay in between. The CDR3 DNA reads as TGTGCCAGCAGCTTAGCCGATACGCAGTATTTT. Protein sequence: CASSLADTQYF.

The chain combines TRBV18 with TRBJ2-1; 10 bases match TRBD1. The CDR3 contains 16 residues. Trimming at V came to 2 bases and at J to 4 bases, leaving 5 bases not matched to a gene. Germline V lookup: CDR1 KGHSH, CDR2 LQKENI. The DNA for the CDR3 is TGTGCCAGCTCACCAACGACAGGGGGCTCTTACAATGAGCAGTTCTTC. It is translated as CASSPTTGGSYNEQFF.

V usage is TRBV20-1 and J usage is TRBJ1-5; 8 bases line up with TRBD1. The CDR3 runs 13 residues. The junction had 3 bases not matched to a gene; V was cut back by 5 bases and J by 3 bases. Germline values: CDR1 DFQATT, CDR2 SNEGSKA (reference sequence). CDR3 residues: CSAQDRANQPQHF. Written as DNA, the CDR3 is TGCAGTGCTCAGGACAGGGCCAATCAGCCCCAGCATTTT.

This clonotype was seen more than once but under ten times. The rearrangement links TRBV9 to TRBJ2-3; 9 bases are a match to TRBD2. The J segment lost 2 bases and the V segment lost 0 bases, leaving 4 bases of the junction unmatched. Germline V gene data show CDR1 as SGDLS and CDR2 as YYNGEE. The CDR3 spans 16 residues. CDR3 loop: CASSVEASGITDTQYF. The CDR3 bases are TGTGCCAGCAGCGTAGAGGCTAGCGGGATCACAGATACGCAGTATTTT.

A few counts support this clonotype. CDR3 in amino acids: CSASYSGGAVSEQYF. The DNA of the CDR3 is TGCAGTGCTTCGTATAGCGGGGGGGCGGTCAGCGAGCAGTACTTC. V usage is TRBV20-1 and J usage is TRBJ2-7, with TRBD2 matching 11 bases. Trimming cost V 5 bases and J 6 bases; bases outside gene matches: 12. The CDR3 is made up of 15 amino acids. Germline V gene sequence: CDR1 DFQATT, CDR2 SNEGSKA (reference sequence).

The CDR3 coding sequence is TGTGCCAGCAGCCCCAGAGGCCCGCCCCAGCATTTT. Translation gives CASSPRGPPQHF. This chain joins TRBV3-1 and TRBJ1-5, with D hard to call. CDR3 length: 12 amino acids. From germline, CDR1 is LGHDT and CDR2 YNNKEL (reference sequence). V was pared by 4 bases and J by 9 bases, with 10 bases between.

This clonotype has more than one count but fewer than ten. The chain joins TRBV3-1 to TRBJ2-7; D is ambiguous. Germline lookup yields CDR1 LGHDT and CDR2 YNNKEL (reference sequence). CDR3 length equals 13 residues. The ends were cut back, 1 base at V and 6 bases at J, with 10 bases in the middle. This CDR3 is CASSQGVGREQYF. The DNA for the CDR3 is TGTGCCAGCAGCCAAGGTGTCGGGCGCGAGCAGTACTTC.

The chain is built from TRBV6-2 or TRBV6-3 and TRBJ2-5, with D tentatively TRBD2 (6 bases). Germline-derived CDR1 and CDR2 are MNHEY and SVGEGT. This CDR3 region has 13 residues. Deletions cut 5 bases from V and 4 bases from J, with 11 bases between. CDR3 DNA: TGTGCCAGCAGTAGGGACTGGGGAGAGACCCAGTACTTC. Its translation is CASSRDWGETQYF.

As for this clonotype: This clone may be a read error of a much larger clone one base away. V usage is TRBV7-2 and J usage is TRBJ2-1, with D possibly matching TRBD2 (5 bases). V lost 7 bases and J 6 bases, leaving 13 bases between the germline ends. The CDR3 is made up of 13 amino acids. Germline lookup yields CDR1 SGHTA and CDR2 FQGNSA. CDR3 nucleotides: TGTGCCAGCACTTTGTATAGCGTCAATGAGCAGTTCTTC. Amino acids: CASTLYSVNEQFF.

This clonotype appeared a few times. CDR3 bases: TGTGCCAGCAGTTTAGTCCAGGGGAGTACTGAAGCTTTCTTT. Its translation: CASSLVQGSTEAFF. The V and J genes are TRBV12-3 or TRBV12-4 and TRBJ1-1; a weak D match, TRBD1 (6 bases). CDR3 length equals 14 residues. V was trimmed by 1 base and J by 5 bases, leaving 11 bases between them.

This clonotype has only a few counts. The rearrangement uses TRBV7-2 and TRBJ2-7; D is unclear. V was clipped by 6 bases and J by 6 bases, with 15 bases between them. CDR1 is SGHTA and CDR2 is FQGNSA in the germline V gene. This CDR3 contains 13 residues. CDR3 sequence reads: CASRLKGVSEQYF. As DNA, the CDR3 is TGTGCCAGCAGACTCAAAGGCGTGTCCGAGCAGTACTTC.

This clonotype has a count of ten or more. The CDR3 sequence is CSVQEGLAVSYNEQFF. The CDR3 DNA is TGCAGCGTCCAAGAAGGACTAGCGGTTTCCTACAATGAGCAGTTCTTC. The chain joins TRBV29-1 to TRBJ2-1, with 10 bases aligning to TRBD2. CDR1 is SQVTM, CDR2 ANQGSEA, per germline. The CDR3 has 16 residues. V gave up 6 bases and J gave up 1 base; unmatched junction bases: 9.

This clonotype was counted between two and nine times. CDR3 nucleotides: TGCAGCGTTGGGTGGGGGTACGGAGATGGCTACACCTTC. The encoded protein is CSVGWGYGDGYTF. This chain joins TRBV29-1 and TRBJ1-2, with D possibly TRBD1 on 5 matching bases. V was clipped by 4 bases and J by 6 bases, with 15 bases between them. The CDR3 is 13 amino acids. The germline V gene encodes CDR1 SQVTM and CDR2 ANQGSEA.